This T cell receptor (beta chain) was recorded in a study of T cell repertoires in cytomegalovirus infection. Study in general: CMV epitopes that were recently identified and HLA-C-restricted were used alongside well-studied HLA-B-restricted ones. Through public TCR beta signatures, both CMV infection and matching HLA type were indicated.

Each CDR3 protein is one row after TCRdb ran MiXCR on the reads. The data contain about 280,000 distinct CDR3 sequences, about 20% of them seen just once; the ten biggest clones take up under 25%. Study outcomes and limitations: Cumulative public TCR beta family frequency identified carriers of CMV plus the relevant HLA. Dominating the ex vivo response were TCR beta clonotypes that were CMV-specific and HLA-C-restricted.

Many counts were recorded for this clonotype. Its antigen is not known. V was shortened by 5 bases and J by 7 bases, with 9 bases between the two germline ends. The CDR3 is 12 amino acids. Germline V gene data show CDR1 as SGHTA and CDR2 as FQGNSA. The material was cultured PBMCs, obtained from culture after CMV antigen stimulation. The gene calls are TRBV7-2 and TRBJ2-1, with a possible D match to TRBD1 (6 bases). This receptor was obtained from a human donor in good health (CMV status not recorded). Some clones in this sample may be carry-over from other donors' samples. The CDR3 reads CASSTQGNEQFF. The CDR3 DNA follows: TGTGCCAGCAGCACCCAGGGGAATGAGCAGTTCTTC. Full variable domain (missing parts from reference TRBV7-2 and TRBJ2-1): GAGVSQSPSNKVTEKGKDVELRCDPISGHTALYWYRQSLGQGLEFLIYFQGNSAPDKSGLPSDRFSAERTGGSVSTLTIQRTQQEDSAVYLCASSTQGNEQFFGPGTRLTVL.